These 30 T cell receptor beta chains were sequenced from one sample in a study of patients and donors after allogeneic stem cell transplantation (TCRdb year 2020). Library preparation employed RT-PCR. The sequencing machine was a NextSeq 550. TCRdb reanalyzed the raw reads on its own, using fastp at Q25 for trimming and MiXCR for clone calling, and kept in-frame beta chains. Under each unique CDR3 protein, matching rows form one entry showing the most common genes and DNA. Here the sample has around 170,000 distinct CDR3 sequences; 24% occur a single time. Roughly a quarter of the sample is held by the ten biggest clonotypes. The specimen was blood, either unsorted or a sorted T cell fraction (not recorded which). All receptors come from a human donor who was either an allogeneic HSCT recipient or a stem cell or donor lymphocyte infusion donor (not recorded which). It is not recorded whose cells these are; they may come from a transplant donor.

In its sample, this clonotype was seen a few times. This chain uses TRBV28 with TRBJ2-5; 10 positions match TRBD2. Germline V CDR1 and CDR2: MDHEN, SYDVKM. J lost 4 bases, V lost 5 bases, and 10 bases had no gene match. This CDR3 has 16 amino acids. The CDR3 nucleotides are TGTGCCAGCAGTGCGCGTCTAGCGGGAGTCGGAGAGACCCAGTACTTC. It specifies CASSARLAGVGETQYF.

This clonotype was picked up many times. The CDR3 bases are TGTGCCAGCAGTTTTCGGGTTGGCAATCAGCCCCAGCATTTT. Translation: CASSFRVGNQPQHF. The chain uses TRBV12-3 or TRBV12-4 and TRBJ1-5; D unresolved. Deletions cut 3 bases from V and 2 bases from J, with 8 bases between. The CDR3 runs 14 residues.

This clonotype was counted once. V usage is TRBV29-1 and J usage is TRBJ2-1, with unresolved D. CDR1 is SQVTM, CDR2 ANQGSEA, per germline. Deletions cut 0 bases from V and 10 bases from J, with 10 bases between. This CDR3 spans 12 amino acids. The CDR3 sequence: CSVEDPGYEQFF. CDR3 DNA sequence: TGCAGCGTTGAAGATCCGGGCTACGAGCAGTTCTTC.

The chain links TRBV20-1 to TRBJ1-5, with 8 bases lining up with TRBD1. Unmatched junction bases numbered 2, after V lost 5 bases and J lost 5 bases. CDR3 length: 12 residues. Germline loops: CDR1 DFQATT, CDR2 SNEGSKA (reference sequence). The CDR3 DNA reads TGCAGTGCTTACAGGGGGGATCAGCCCCAGCATTTT. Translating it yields CSAYRGDQPQHF.

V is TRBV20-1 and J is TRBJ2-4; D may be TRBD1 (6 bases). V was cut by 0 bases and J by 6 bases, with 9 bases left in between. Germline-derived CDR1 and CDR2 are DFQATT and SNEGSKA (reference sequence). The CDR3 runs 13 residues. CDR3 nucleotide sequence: TGCAGTGCTAGAGATATGGACAGAAACATTCAGTACTTC. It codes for CSARDMDRNIQYF.

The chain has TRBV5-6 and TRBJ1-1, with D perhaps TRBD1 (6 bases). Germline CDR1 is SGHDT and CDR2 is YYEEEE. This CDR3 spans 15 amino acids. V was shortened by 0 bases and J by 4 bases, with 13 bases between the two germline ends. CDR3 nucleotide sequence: TGTGCCAGCAGCTTGGGGTCTCCCAGGGGCACTGAAGCTTTCTTT. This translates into CASSLGSPRGTEAFF.

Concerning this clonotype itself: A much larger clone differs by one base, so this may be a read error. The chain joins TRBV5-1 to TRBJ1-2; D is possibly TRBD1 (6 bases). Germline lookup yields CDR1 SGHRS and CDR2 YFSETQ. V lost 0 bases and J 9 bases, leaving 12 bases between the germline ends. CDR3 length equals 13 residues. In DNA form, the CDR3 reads TGCGCCAGCAGCTTGGCCAGGGGATCCAGCTACACCTTC. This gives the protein CASSLARGSSYTF.

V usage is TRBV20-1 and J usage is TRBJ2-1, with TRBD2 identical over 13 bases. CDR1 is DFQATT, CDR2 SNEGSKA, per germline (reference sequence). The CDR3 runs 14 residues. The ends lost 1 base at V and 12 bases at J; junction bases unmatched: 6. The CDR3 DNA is TGCAGTGCTAGAGCTGGAACTAGCGGGGGGGCGCAGTTCTTC. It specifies CSARAGTSGGAQFF.

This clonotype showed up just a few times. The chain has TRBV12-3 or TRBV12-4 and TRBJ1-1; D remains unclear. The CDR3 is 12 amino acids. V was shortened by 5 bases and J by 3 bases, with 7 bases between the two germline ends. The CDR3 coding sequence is TGTGCCAGCAGTAATAAGTACACTGAAGCTTTCTTT. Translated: CASSNKYTEAFF.

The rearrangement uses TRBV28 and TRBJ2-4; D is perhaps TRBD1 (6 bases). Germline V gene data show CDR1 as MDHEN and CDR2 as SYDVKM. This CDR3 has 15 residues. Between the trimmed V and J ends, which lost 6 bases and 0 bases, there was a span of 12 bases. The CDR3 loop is CASRHQGLAKNIQYF. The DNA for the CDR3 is TGTGCCAGCAGACATCAGGGGCTAGCCAAAAACATTCAGTACTTC.

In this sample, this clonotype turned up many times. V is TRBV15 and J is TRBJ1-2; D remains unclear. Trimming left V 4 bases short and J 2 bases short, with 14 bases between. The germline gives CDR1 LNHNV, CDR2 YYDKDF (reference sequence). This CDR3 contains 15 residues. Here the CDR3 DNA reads TGTGCCACCAGCACCCTCCGAATTTACAACTATGGCTACACCTTC. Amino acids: CATSTLRIYNYGYTF.

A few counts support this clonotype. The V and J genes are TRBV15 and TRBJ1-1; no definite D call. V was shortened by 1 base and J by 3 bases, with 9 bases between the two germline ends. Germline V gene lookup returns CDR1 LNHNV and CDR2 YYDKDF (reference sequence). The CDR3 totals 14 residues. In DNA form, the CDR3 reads TGTGCCACCAGCAGAGCGCGCGGCTACACTGAAGCTTTCTTT. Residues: CATSRARGYTEAFF.

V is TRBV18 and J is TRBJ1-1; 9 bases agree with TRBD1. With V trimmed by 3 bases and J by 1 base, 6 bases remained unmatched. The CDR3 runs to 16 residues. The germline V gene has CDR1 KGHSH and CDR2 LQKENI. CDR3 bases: TGTGCCAGCTCACCCAGGGCGGACAGGGGGAACACTGAAGCTTTCTTT. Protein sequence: CASSPRADRGNTEAFF.

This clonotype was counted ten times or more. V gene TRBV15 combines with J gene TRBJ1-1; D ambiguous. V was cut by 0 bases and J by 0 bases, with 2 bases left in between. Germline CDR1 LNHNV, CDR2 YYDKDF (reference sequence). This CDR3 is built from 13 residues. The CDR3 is CATSRELNTEAFF. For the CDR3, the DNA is TGTGCCACCAGCAGAGAGCTGAACACTGAAGCTTTCTTT.

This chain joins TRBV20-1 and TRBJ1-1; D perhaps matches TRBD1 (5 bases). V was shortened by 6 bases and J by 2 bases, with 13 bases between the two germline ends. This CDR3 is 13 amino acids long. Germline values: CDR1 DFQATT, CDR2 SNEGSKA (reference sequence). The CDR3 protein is CSAGPGPNTEAFF. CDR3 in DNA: TGCAGTGCGGGACCGGGCCCTAACACTGAAGCTTTCTTT.

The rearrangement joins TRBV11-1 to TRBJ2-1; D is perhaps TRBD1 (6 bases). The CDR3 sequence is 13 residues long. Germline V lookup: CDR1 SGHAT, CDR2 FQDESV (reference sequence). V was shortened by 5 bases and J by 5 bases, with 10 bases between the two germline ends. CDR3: CASSPDSHNEQFF. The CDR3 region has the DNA TGTGCCAGCAGCCCGGACAGCCACAATGAGCAGTTCTTC.

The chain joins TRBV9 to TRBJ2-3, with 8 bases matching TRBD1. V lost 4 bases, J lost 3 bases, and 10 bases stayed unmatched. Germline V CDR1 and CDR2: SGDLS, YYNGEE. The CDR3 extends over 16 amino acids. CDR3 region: CASSPRGTGTTDTQYF. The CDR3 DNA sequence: TGTGCCAGCAGCCCGAGGGGGACAGGTACTACAGATACGCAGTATTTT. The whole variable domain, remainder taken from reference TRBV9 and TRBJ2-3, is DSGVTQTPKHLITATGQRVTLRCSPRSGDLSVYWYQQSLDQGLQFLIQYYNGEERAKGNILERFSAQQFPDLHSELNLSSLELGDSALYFCASSPRGTGTTDTQYFGPGTRLTVL.

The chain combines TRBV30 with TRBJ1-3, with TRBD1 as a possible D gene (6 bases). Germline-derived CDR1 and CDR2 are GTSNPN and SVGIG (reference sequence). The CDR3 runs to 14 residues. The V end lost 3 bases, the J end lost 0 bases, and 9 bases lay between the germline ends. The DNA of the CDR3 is TGTGCCTGGAGACAGACAGGCTCTGGAAACACCATATATTTT. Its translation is CAWRQTGSGNTIYF.

The CDR3 nucleotides are TGCGCCAGCAGCCGAGAGCCGGAGGAGACCCAGTACTTC. This translates into CASSREPEETQYF. The V gene is TRBV5-1, the J gene TRBJ2-5; D unclear. The CDR3 extends over 13 amino acids. Germline CDR1 SGHRS, CDR2 YFSETQ. The V and J ends lost 4 bases and 5 bases respectively, with 12 bases between them.

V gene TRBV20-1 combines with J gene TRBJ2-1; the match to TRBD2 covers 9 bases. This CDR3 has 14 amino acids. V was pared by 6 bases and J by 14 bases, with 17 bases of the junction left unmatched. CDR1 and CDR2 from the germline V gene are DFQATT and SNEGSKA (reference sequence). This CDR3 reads CSARSSGKYLGEFF. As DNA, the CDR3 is TGCAGTGCGAGATCTAGCGGGAAATATTTGGGGGAGTTCTTC.

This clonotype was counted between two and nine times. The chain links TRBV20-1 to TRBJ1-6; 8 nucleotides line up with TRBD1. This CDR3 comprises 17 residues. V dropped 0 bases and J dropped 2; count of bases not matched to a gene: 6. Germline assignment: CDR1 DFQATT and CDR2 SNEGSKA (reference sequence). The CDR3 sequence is CSARDPDRGTYNSPLHF. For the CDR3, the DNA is TGCAGTGCTAGAGACCCTGACAGGGGAACCTATAATTCACCCCTCCACTTT.

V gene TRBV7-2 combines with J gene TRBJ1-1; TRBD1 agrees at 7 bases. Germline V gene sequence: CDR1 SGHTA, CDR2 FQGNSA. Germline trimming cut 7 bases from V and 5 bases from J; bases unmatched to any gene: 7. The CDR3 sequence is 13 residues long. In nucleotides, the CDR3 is TGTGCCAGCACCACGACAGGGAGAACTGAAGCTTTCTTT. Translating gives CASTTTGRTEAFF.

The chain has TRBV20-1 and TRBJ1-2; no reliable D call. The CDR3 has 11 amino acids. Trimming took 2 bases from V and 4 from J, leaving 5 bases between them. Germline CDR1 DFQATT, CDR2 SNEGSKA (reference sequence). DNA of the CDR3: TGCAGTGCTAGAACGGTCTATGGCTACACCTTC. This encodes CSARTVYGYTF.

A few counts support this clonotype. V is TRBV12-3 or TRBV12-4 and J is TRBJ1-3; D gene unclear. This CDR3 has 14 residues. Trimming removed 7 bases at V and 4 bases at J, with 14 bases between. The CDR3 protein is CASTAQDLGNTIYF. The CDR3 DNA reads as TGTGCCAGCACAGCCCAAGACCTCGGAAACACCATATATTTT.

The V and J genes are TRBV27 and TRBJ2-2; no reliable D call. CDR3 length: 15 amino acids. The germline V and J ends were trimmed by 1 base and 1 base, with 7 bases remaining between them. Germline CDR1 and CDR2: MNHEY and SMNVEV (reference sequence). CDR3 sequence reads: CASSLYYRNTGELFF. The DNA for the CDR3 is TGTGCCAGCAGTTTATACTACAGGAACACCGGGGAGCTGTTTTTT.

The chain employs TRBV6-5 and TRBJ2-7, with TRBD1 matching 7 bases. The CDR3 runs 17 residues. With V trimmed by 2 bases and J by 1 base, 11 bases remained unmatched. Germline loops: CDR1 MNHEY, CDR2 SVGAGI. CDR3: CASSYNWVRGQSYEQYF. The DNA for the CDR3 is TGTGCCAGCAGTTACAATTGGGTTCGGGGACAGTCCTACGAGCAGTACTTC.

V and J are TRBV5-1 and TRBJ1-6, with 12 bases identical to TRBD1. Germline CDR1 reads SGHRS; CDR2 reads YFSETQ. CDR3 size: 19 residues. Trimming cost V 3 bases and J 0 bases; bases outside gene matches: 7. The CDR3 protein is CASSSGTGGAYSYNSPLHF. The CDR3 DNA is TGCGCCAGCAGCTCCGGGACAGGGGGCGCATACTCCTATAATTCACCCCTCCACTTT.

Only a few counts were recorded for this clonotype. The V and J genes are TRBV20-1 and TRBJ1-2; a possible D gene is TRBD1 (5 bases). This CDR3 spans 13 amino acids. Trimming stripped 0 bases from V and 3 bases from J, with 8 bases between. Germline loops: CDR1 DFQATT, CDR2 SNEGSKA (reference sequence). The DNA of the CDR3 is TGCAGTGCTAGAGATCAGGGCGACTATGGCTACACCTTC. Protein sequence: CSARDQGDYGYTF.

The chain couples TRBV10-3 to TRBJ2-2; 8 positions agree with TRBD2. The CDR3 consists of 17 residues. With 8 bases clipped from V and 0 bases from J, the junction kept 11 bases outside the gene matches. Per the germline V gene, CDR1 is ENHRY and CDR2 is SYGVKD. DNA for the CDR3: TGTGCCATCGGCCTTCGGCGGGGGGAATCGAACACCGGGGAGCTGTTTTTT. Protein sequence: CAIGLRRGESNTGELFF.

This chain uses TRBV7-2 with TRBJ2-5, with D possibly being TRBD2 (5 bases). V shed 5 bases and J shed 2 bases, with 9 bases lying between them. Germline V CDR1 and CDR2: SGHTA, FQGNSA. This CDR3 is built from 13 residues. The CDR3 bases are TGTGCCAGCAGCCGGAGGCGACAAGAGACCCAGTACTTC. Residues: CASSRRRQETQYF.